This TCR beta chain is from a study of glioma-infiltrating T cells. Looking at the study overall: WHO grade II oligodendrogliomas or astrocytomas, plus non-recurrent WHO grade IV glioblastomas, were sampled. The study's findings and limits: Tissue and blood shared very few CDR3 sequences. Tissue-blood divergence was below expectation in non-neoplastic patients, above in gliomas. Signature shared blood CDR3 motifs were enriched in low-divergence and depleted in high-divergence patients.

Of note for this clonotype: What it binds is not known.

Amplification of TCR alpha and beta CDR3 regions from RNA used iRepertoire nested multiplex PCR. In TCRdb, the multiplex PCR reads were re-called with MiXCR into one record per CDR3 protein. The sample has roughly 350,000 distinct CDR3 sequences; 41% are singletons. The CDR3 loop spans 15 amino acids. Germline-derived CDR1 and CDR2 are MNHEY and SVGEGT. After removal of 7 bases from V and 6 bases from J, the junction contained 12 bases not matched to a gene. The specimen sequenced was glioma tissue, nonneoplastic brain tissue, or PBMCs (not recorded which). The receptor was isolated from a human donor with low-grade glioma or glioblastoma, undergoing nonglioma brain surgery, or in good health (not recorded which). V usage is TRBV6-2 or TRBV6-3 and J usage is TRBJ2-1, with 7 bases identical to TRBD2. CDR3 amino acids: CASTVWEGVPNEQFF. CDR3 bases: TGTGCCAGCACCGTTTGGGAGGGAGTCCCCAATGAGCAGTTCTTC.